This passage covers 31 T cell receptor beta chains from one sample sequenced in a study of blood T cell repertoires in COVID-19. Here immunoSEQ multiplex PCR was the method, and the copy in TCRdb shows in-frame clones only, minus some. The table includes more than 110,000 clones, around 87% detected once. Sequences were obtained from peripheral blood. These TCRs come from a human donor in a cohort sampled during active COVID-19.

The rearrangement links TRBV15 to TRBJ1-1; 7 bases match TRBD1. CDR3 size: 16 residues. Germline CDR1 is LNHNV and CDR2 is YYDKDF (reference sequence). Trimming took 3 bases from V and 0 from J; bases not matched to a gene: 7. CDR3 nucleotides: TGTGCCACCAGCAGCGGGGACAGCCTAGTGAACACTGAAGCTTTCTTT. Translation: CATSSGDSLVNTEAFF.

The chain couples TRBV7-7 to TRBJ2-1; unclear D gene. Looked up from germline, CDR1 is SSHAT and CDR2 is FNYEAQ (reference sequence). The CDR3 runs to 15 residues. Between the trimmed V and J ends, which lost 1 base and 0 bases, there was a span of 7 bases. This chain's CDR3 is CASSLGLSSYNEQFF. CDR3 coding DNA: TGTGCCAGCAGCTTAGGACTCAGCTCCTACAATGAGCAGTTCTTC.

There are many counts of this clone. The rearrangement uses TRBV7-9 and TRBJ2-7, with 10 positions matching TRBD1. Germline V lookup: CDR1 SEHNR, CDR2 FQNEAQ (reference sequence). With 5 bases clipped from V and 5 bases from J, the junction kept 9 bases outside the gene matches. CDR3 size: 15 residues. The CDR3 is CASSTGTGEVNEQYF. The DNA of the CDR3 is TGTGCCAGCAGCACCGGGACAGGGGAGGTCAACGAGCAGTACTTC.

This chain joins TRBV30 and TRBJ1-3; D perhaps matches TRBD1 (5 bases). The CDR3 length is 13 residues. V gave up 2 bases and J gave up 3 bases, with 8 bases separating them. Germline assignment: CDR1 GTSNPN and CDR2 SVGIG (reference sequence). The CDR3 coding sequence is TGTGCCTGGAGTAGGGGTAGTGGAAACACCATATATTTT. Its translation: CAWSRGSGNTIYF.

Here the CDR3 DNA reads TGTGCCAGCAGCCAAAGTGGAGGGTATGGCTACACCTTC. Residues: CASSQSGGYGYTF. This chain uses TRBV3-1 (or the pseudogene TRBV3-2) with TRBJ1-2; D not resolved. The germline gives CDR1 LGHDT, CDR2 YNNKEL (reference sequence). The CDR3 is 13 residues long. V was clipped by 2 bases and J by 5 bases, with 9 bases between them.

This clone was observed a few times. The chain recombines TRBV10-3 with TRBJ2-3; 9 nucleotides match TRBD2. The CDR3 consists of 13 residues. Losses at the gene ends were 5 bases for V and 3 bases for J; bases not matched to a gene: 0. Germline CDR1 ENHRY, CDR2 SYGVKD. The CDR3 sequence: CAISSGRTDTQYF. CDR3 DNA sequence: TGTGCCATCAGTAGCGGGAGGACAGATACGCAGTATTTT.

The CDR3 here is CASSLTSGGTDTQYF. Written as DNA, the CDR3 is TGTGCCAGCAGCTTGACTAGCGGGGGCACAGATACGCAGTATTTT. The J gene is TRBJ2-3, the V gene TRBV2; 11 positions match TRBD2. V shed 6 bases, J shed 1 base, and the junction held 3 bases outside the gene matches. The germline gives CDR1 SNHLY, CDR2 FYNNEI. The CDR3 contains 15 residues.

A few counts support this clone. This chain links TRBV7-3 with TRBJ1-6, with 8 bases identical to TRBD1. The germline gives CDR1 SGHTA, CDR2 FQGTGA. The trim removed 2 bases at V and 9 bases at J, leaving 6 bases unmatched. The CDR3 consists of 15 residues. This chain's CDR3 is CASSLAPGGSSPLHF. DNA of the CDR3: TGTGCCAGCAGCTTAGCGCCAGGGGGCAGTTCACCCCTCCACTTT.

V is TRBV28 and J is TRBJ1-2; no reliable D call. The germline gives CDR1 MDHEN, CDR2 SYDVKM. There are 16 residues in the CDR3. Trimming took 6 bases from V and 4 from J, leaving 21 bases between them. The CDR3 DNA is TGTGCCAGCAGCCTTGGTGGCCGGGATGGTATCTATGGCTACACCTTC. It encodes CASSLGGRDGIYGYTF.

The chain has TRBV7-2 and TRBJ1-2; D may be TRBD1 (5 bases). The CDR3 loop spans 18 amino acids. The germline V gene encodes CDR1 SGHTA and CDR2 FQGNSA. V was shortened by 3 bases and J by 0 bases, with 20 bases between the two germline ends. CDR3 in DNA: TGTGCCAGCAGCTTTATTTGGTATCGGGGGGAAGCTAACTATGGCTACACCTTC. It encodes CASSFIWYRGEANYGYTF.

J is TRBJ2-7 and V is TRBV24-1, with D perhaps TRBD2 (7 bases). The CDR3 loop spans 15 amino acids. The V end lost 5 bases, the J end lost 5 bases, and 18 bases lay between the germline ends. Germline CDR1 KGHDR, CDR2 SFDVKD. CDR3 DNA: TGTGCCACCAGTGCGCGGGGTGGGGGGGGCCACGAGCAGTACTTC. Translating gives CATSARGGGGHEQYF.

The chain links TRBV5-1 to TRBJ2-1, with D tentatively TRBD2 (6 bases). Trimming left V 2 bases short and J 12 bases short, with 18 bases between. CDR1 SGHRS and CDR2 YFSETQ come from the germline V gene. The CDR3 has 14 amino acids. CDR3 loop: CASSFGTPYSGQFF. DNA of the CDR3: TGCGCCAGCAGCTTTGGGACTCCCTACTCGGGGCAGTTCTTC.

The CDR3: CASSDSGGPADTQYF. The CDR3 DNA sequence: TGCGCCAGCAGCGATAGCGGGGGGCCCGCAGATACGCAGTATTTT. The chain is built from TRBV5-1 and TRBJ2-3; 10 bases match TRBD2. CDR1 and CDR2 (germline): SGHRS, YFSETQ. The CDR3 has 15 residues. The junction had 6 bases not matched to a gene; V was cut back by 4 bases and J by 4 bases.

The chain links TRBV7-2 to TRBJ2-3; 7 bases are shared with TRBD2. CDR3 length: 14 amino acids. Germline CDR1 reads SGHTA; CDR2 reads FQGNSA. V shed 5 bases and J 6 bases; nucleotides not matched to a gene: 8. The CDR3 DNA reads TGTGCCAGCAGCGCCCGACTAGCATCTGATACGCAGTATTTT. It codes for CASSARLASDTQYF.

This clone was observed a handful of times. Other DNA variants within this sample encode the same CDR3. The rearrangement links TRBV7-3 to TRBJ1-1; TRBD1 agrees at 8 bases. The CDR3 is made up of 14 amino acids. Germline-derived CDR1 and CDR2 are SGHTA and FQGTGA. V shed 6 bases, J shed 1 base, and the junction held 4 bases outside the gene matches. The CDR3 reads CASRPGQGNTEAFF. The DNA for the CDR3 is TGTGCCAGCAGACCCGGACAGGGGAACACTGAAGCTTTCTTT.

The chain is built from TRBV7-9 and TRBJ2-3, with TRBD1 matching 7 bases. With 6 bases clipped from V and 1 base from J, the junction kept 16 bases outside the gene matches. Germline CDR1 reads SEHNR; CDR2 reads FQNEAQ (reference sequence). This CDR3 contains 18 residues. CDR3 nucleotides: TGTGCCAGCAGTGCCGGGCAGGGGGTTGGTCTAGGCACAGATACGCAGTATTTT. Its protein is CASSAGQGVGLGTDTQYF.

This clone came up many times. The rearrangement uses TRBV4-1 and TRBJ1-2; 7 bases line up with TRBD1. The CDR3 length is 13 residues. Per germline, CDR1 MGHRA and CDR2 YSYEKL. Losses at the gene ends were 5 bases for V and 7 bases for J; bases not matched to a gene: 7. CDR3 nucleotides: TGCGCCAGCAGCTCCCCAGGGGGTCGTGGCTACACCTTC. As protein: CASSSPGGRGYTF.

This clone appeared a single time. The chain carries TRBV9 and TRBJ2-1; 7 bases agree with TRBD2. The germline V gene has CDR1 SGDLS and CDR2 YYNGEE. J lost 2 bases, V lost 1 base, and 3 bases had no gene match. This CDR3 spans 15 amino acids. CDR3 protein: CASSVSREAYNEQFF. The CDR3 DNA follows: TGTGCCAGCAGCGTAAGTCGGGAGGCCTACAATGAGCAGTTCTTC.

V usage is TRBV9 and J usage is TRBJ2-2; 7 bases are shared with TRBD2. The CDR3 is made up of 16 amino acids. V shed 4 bases and J 4 bases; nucleotides not matched to a gene: 10. Germline CDR1 and CDR2: SGDLS and YYNGEE. CDR3 protein: CASSRSGGPTTGELFF. The DNA of the CDR3 is TGTGCCAGCAGCCGATCGGGGGGACCAACCACCGGGGAGCTGTTTTTT.

In the case of this clone: The sample contains more than one DNA sequence encoding this CDR3. The V gene is TRBV19, the J gene TRBJ1-5; 12 bases are a match to TRBD1. Germline CDR1 LNHDA, CDR2 SQIVND (reference sequence). The CDR3 runs 15 residues. V was pared by 6 bases and J by 1 base, with 1 base of the junction left unmatched. The CDR3 protein is CASRGQGASNQPQHF. The CDR3 DNA sequence: TGTGCCAGTAGGGGACAGGGGGCGAGCAATCAGCCCCAGCATTTT.

This clone was seen just once. The chain carries TRBV5-1 and TRBJ1-2; D possibly corresponds to TRBD1 (5 bases). V lost 0 bases, J lost 4 bases, and 13 bases lay in between. Germline V gene sequence: CDR1 SGHRS, CDR2 YFSETQ. This CDR3 is 15 amino acids long. The CDR3 DNA is TGCGCCAGCAGCTTGGACGGGGGAGCGGGCTATGGCTACACCTTC. Translation gives CASSLDGGAGYGYTF.

This clone occurred a few times. The chain joins TRBV2 to TRBJ2-7, with TRBD1 matching 10 bases. The CDR3 runs to 13 residues. From germline, CDR1 is SNHLY and CDR2 FYNNEI. The trim removed 8 bases at V and 3 bases at J, leaving 4 bases unmatched. This CDR3 is CASGGTGVYEQYF. CDR3 DNA: TGTGCCAGCGGTGGGACAGGGGTCTACGAGCAGTACTTC.

The gene calls are TRBV5-4 and TRBJ2-3; weak D call: TRBD2 (7 bases). Trimming pared 0 bases from V and 0 bases from J, leaving 11 bases between. The V gene's germline CDR1 is SGHNT and CDR2 YYREEE (reference sequence). This CDR3 is 16 amino acids long. The DNA of the CDR3 is TGTGCCAGCAGCTTGGAAGGGGGGGTGAGCACAGATACGCAGTATTTT. This gives the protein CASSLEGGVSTDTQYF.

The chain combines TRBV29-1 with TRBJ1-2; D uncertain. The V end lost 7 bases, the J end lost 7 bases, and 10 bases lay between the germline ends. CDR3 length: 10 amino acids. Looked up from germline, CDR1 is SQVTM and CDR2 is ANQGSEA. The CDR3: CSAGSSGYTF. The CDR3 nucleotides read TGCAGCGCCGGGTCCTCTGGCTACACCTTC.

The chain has TRBV5-1 and TRBJ2-3; D is perhaps TRBD2 (6 bases). Germline CDR1 is SGHRS and CDR2 is YFSETQ. CDR3 size: 14 residues. V was shortened by 4 bases and J by 6 bases, with 15 bases between the two germline ends. DNA for the CDR3: TGCGCCAGCAGCGGTAATAGCGGCGGGGATACGCAGTATTTT. Translating it yields CASSGNSGGDTQYF.

Remarks on this clone: A read error may account for a junction end that differs from germline. The rearrangement uses TRBV7-7 and TRBJ2-7, with D possibly being TRBD1 (5 bases). The V gene's germline CDR1 is SSHAT and CDR2 FNYEAQ (reference sequence). The CDR3 is 14 residues long. CDR3 region: CASSRTISSYEQYF. In DNA form, the CDR3 reads TGTGCTAGCAGCCGGACAATAAGCTCCTACGAGCAGTACTTC.

The chain couples TRBV21-1 to TRBJ2-3; the D segment call TRBD1 is taken from the table without a DNA check. TRBV21-1 constitutes a pseudogene. This CDR3 has 18 residues. CDR3 in DNA: TGTGCCAGCAGCAAAGTCCGTGCTGGGCTTCCTAGCACAGATACGCAGTATTTT. Protein: CASSKVRAGLPSTDTQYF.

V is TRBV19 and J is TRBJ1-6; D gene ambiguous. V dropped 5 bases and J dropped 7 bases, with 12 bases sitting between them. Germline lookup yields CDR1 LNHDA and CDR2 SQIVND (reference sequence). The CDR3 has 14 residues. The CDR3 DNA sequence: TGTGCCAGTAGTGGGTCGGGATGGAATTCACCCCTCCACTTT. Translation gives CASSGSGWNSPLHF.

The chain couples TRBV7-9 to TRBJ2-3; TRBD2 is a possible D gene (5 bases). There are 17 residues in the CDR3. The V gene lost 1 base and the J gene lost 5 bases, with 19 bases spanning the gap. Germline V CDR1 and CDR2: SEHNR, FQNEAQ (reference sequence). CDR3 nucleotide sequence: TGTGCCAGCAGCTTAGGGCCGCGCGAGGGAGAAGGAGATACGCAGTATTTT. Amino acids: CASSLGPREGEGDTQYF.

This clone was seen a single time. The chain recombines TRBV11-2 with TRBJ2-5, with D perhaps TRBD1 (5 bases). Trimming left V 3 bases short and J 1 base short, with 12 bases between. Germline V CDR1 and CDR2: SGHAT, FQNNGV. There are 15 residues in the CDR3. The CDR3 sequence: CASSLRRQIQETQYF. The CDR3 coding sequence is TGTGCCAGCAGCTTGAGGCGACAGATCCAAGAGACCCAGTACTTC.

This chain connects TRBV21-1 to TRBJ2-3; the listed D gene, TRBD2, was not tested against the DNA. TRBV21-1 has pseudogene status. This CDR3 comprises 22 residues. The CDR3 bases are TGTGCCAGCAGCAAAAAGACCACCCCGGGACTAGCGGGAGGGCCGAGGACAGATACGCAGTATTTT. Protein product: CASSKKTTPGLAGGPRTDTQYF.